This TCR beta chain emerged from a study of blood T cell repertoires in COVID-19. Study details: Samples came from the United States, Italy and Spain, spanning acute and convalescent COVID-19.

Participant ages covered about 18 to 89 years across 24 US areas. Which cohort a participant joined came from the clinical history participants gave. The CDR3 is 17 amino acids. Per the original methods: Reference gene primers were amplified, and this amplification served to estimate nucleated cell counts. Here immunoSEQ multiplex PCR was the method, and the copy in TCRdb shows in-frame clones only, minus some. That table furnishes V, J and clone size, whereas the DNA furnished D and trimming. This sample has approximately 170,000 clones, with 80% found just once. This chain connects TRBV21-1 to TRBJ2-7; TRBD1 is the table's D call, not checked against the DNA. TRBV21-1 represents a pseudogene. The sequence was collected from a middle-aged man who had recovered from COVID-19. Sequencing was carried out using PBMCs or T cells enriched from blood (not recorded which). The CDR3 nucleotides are TGTGCCAGCAGCAAGTCGGCAGGCTTCAGTTGCCCCTACGAGCAGTACTTC. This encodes CASSKSAGFSCPYEQYF.